Below are 6 T cell receptor beta chains sequenced from a single sample in a study of Ad26.COV2.S vaccination and SARS-CoV-2 variants. The treatment here: around 19 received Ad26.COV2.S at low or high dose, single or two shots; about 5 received placebo; per-sample allocation not given. The samples date from day 63 after the first vaccine or placebo injection. TCRdb keeps only in-frame clones here, not all; method: immunoSEQ multiplex PCR. Altogether about 680,000 clones are present, about 90% being singletons, with the ten largest covering 1.5%. Sequenced here: peripheral blood, sampled in a trial of Ad26.COV2.S vaccine versus placebo. These receptors were taken from a person aged 18 to 65 who received the Ad26.COV2.S COVID-19 vaccine or a placebo.

The genes are TRBV6-1 and TRBJ1-5; 7 bases map to TRBD1. The CDR3 covers 15 residues. The germline CDR1 and CDR2 sequences are MNHNS and SASEGT. The V and J ends lost 3 bases and 3 bases, in that order; junction bases with no gene match: 5. The CDR3 reads CASSDNRGPNQPQHF. The CDR3 nucleotides read TGTGCCAGCAGTGATAACAGGGGACCCAATCAGCCCCAGCATTTT.

This chain uses TRBV6-5 with TRBJ2-2, with TRBD1 matching over 7 bases. CDR3 size: 16 residues. Trimming took 0 bases from V and 5 from J; bases not matched to a gene: 6. The germline V gene has CDR1 MNHEY and CDR2 SVGAGI. The CDR3 spells CASSYSKRGLTGELFF. DNA for the CDR3: TGTGCCAGCAGTTACTCGAAAAGGGGGCTTACCGGGGAGCTGTTTTTT.

Note on this clone: Its ends do not fully match the called genes, so a read error is possible. The V gene is TRBV4-2, the J gene TRBJ2-1; maybe TRBD2 (6 bases). This CDR3 is built from 14 residues. From germline, CDR1 is LGHNA and CDR2 YNFKEQ. DNA for the CDR3: TGTGCCAGCAGCCAAGAGACGGGACTCCCCTCCTTGGTCTTC. Its protein product is CASSQETGLPSLVF.

The rearrangement links TRBV9 to TRBJ2-3, with 7 positions matching TRBD1. The CDR3 is 15 amino acids. Germline V lookup: CDR1 SGDLS, CDR2 YYNGEE. V was clipped by 2 bases and J by 5 bases; unmatched bases: 8. Here the CDR3 DNA reads TGTGCCAGCAGCGTTGAGGGGGCGGTTCAAGATACGCAGTATTTT. Encoded protein: CASSVEGAVQDTQYF.

The CDR3 nucleotides are TGTGCCAGCAGCGAAACCGTGACTAGCGGAGAGACCCAGTACTTC. Translation: CASSETVTSGETQYF. The gene calls are TRBV7-9 and TRBJ2-5, with TRBD2 identical over 9 bases. The CDR3 runs 15 residues. The V and J ends lost 5 bases and 4 bases, in that order; junction bases with no gene match: 8. Germline CDR1 reads SEHNR; CDR2 reads FQNEAQ (reference sequence).

The rearrangement links TRBV24-1 to TRBJ2-3, with TRBD2 matching 8 bases. The CDR3 contains 13 residues. CDR1 and CDR2 (germline): KGHDR, SFDVKD. V was clipped by 9 bases and J by 2 bases; unmatched bases: 3. The CDR3 loop reads CATQTSDTDTQYF. CDR3 nucleotide sequence: TGTGCCACCCAGACTAGCGACACAGATACGCAGTATTTT.